The rows below give T cell receptor beta chains drawn from one sample of a study of technical replicates of blood from a handful of donors. Sequencing was performed with immunoSEQ multiplex PCR; in TCRdb, only in-frame clones are kept and a portion is missing. The repertoire holds roughly 71,000 clones, with more than 90% as singletons. Sequencing input: T cells isolated from PBMCs. The receptors were sampled from a human donor in good health. Each CDR3 is given with its conserved first and last residue. The order of the fields is V gene, J gene, D gene, clone size, CDR3 protein, CDR3 DNA. D genes are given only for firm matches. The size of a clone is reported for some rows only, either as once, few or many, or as a class for expanded clones.

TRBV13	TRBJ2-7	NA	NA	CASSLGLGTSYEQYF	TGTGCCAGCAGCTTAGGGCTAGGCACTTCCTACGAGCAGTACTTC
TRBV11-1	TRBJ1-1	NA	NA	CASSFTGPTEAFF	TGTGCCAGCAGCTTTACAGGGCCCACTGAAGCTTTCTTT
TRBV7-8	TRBJ2-2	NA	NA	CASSLLATNTGELFF	TGTGCCAGCAGCTTGCTGGCAACGAACACCGGGGAGCTGTTTTTT
TRBV2	TRBJ2-7	TRBD2	NA	CASSLAGPFYEQYF	TGTGCCAGCAGTCTAGCGGGACCCTTCTACGAGCAGTACTTC
TRBV19	TRBJ2-7	TRBD1	NA	CASSMERGQYEQYF	TGTGCCAGTAGTATGGAGAGGGGGCAGTACGAGCAGTACTTC
TRBV9	TRBJ2-7	NA	NA	CASSVDSNSYEQYF	TGTGCCAGCAGCGTGGACAGCAATTCCTACGAGCAGTACTTC
TRBV10-1	TRBJ2-7	NA	NA	CARGDFETYEQYF	TGCGCCAGAGGGGACTTTGAGACCTACGAGCAGTACTTC
TRBV29-1	TRBJ1-1	NA	NA	CSVGGLKATEAFF	TGCAGCGTTGGGGGCCTTAAAGCAACTGAAGCTTTCTTT
TRBV4-1	TRBJ2-1	NA	NA	CASSLPDTYNEQFF	TGCGCCAGCAGCTTACCCGACACTTACAATGAGCAGTTCTTC
TRBV7-2	TRBJ2-3	NA	NA	CASSPMGASTDTQYF	TGTGCCAGCAGCCCTATGGGGGCCTCCACAGATACGCAGTATTTT
TRBV18	TRBJ2-3	NA	NA	CASSPQGEFTDTQYF	TGTGCCAGCTCACCACAGGGGGAATTCACAGATACGCAGTATTTT
TRBV5-4	TRBJ1-1	TRBD1	once	CASSGTGEGMAFF	TGTGCCAGCAGCGGGACAGGGGAAGGTATGGCTTTCTTT
TRBV4-1	TRBJ1-1	TRBD1	NA	CASSHRQGVTEAFF	TGCGCCAGCAGCCATAGACAGGGGGTCACTGAAGCTTTCTTT
TRBV30	TRBJ1-4	NA	NA	CAWSVLDKLFF	TGTGCCTGGAGTGTACTGGACAAGCTGTTTTTT
TRBV2	TRBJ2-7	NA	NA	CASRGARLVVSYEQYF	TGTGCCAGCAGAGGGGCCCGACTAGTGGTATCCTACGAGCAGTACTTC
TRBV25-1	TRBJ1-5	NA	once	CASSEGGNYHQPQHF	TGTGCCAGCAGTGAAGGAGGGAACTACCATCAGCCCCAGCATTTT
TRBV11-2	TRBJ2-1	NA	NA	CASSPRPLEYNEQFF	TGTGCCAGCAGCCCCCGGCCTCTAGAATACAATGAGCAGTTCTTC
TRBV9	TRBJ2-7	TRBD1	NA	CASSVEDRAGEQYF	TGTGCCAGCAGCGTAGAAGACAGGGCCGGCGAGCAGTACTTC
TRBV5-6	TRBJ1-4	NA	NA	CASSSFNTGEKLFF	TGTGCCAGCAGCAGTTTCAACACGGGGGAAAAACTGTTTTTT
TRBV14	TRBJ1-2	NA	NA	CASSQEGRGFYGYTF	TGTGCCAGCAGCCAAGAGGGCAGGGGATTCTATGGCTACACCTTC
TRBV4-1	TRBJ1-5	NA	NA	CASSQYQVQPQHF	TGCGCCAGCAGCCAATATCAGGTTCAGCCCCAGCATTTT
TRBV19	TRBJ1-5	NA	NA	CASRVNDRRNQPQHF	TGTGCCAGTAGGGTAAACGACAGGCGGAATCAGCCCCAGCATTTT